This T cell receptor (beta chain) was sequenced in a study of cytomegalovirus exposure and HLA in healthy donors. About this clone itself: Its matching antigen is unknown. Distinct nucleotide sequences in the sample also encode this CDR3.

A 120-subject validation cohort, separate from the approximately 610-subject first cohort, supplied the donors. The repertoire was sequenced with immunoSEQ multiplex PCR; TCRdb's copy has only in-frame clones and lacks some. The sample lists roughly 300,000 clones, around 87% occurring once. Whole-study findings and limits: The study labeled 164 TCR beta chains cytomegalovirus-associated. A later analysis found first-cohort TCR clusters tended to co-occur in the 120 or so validation repertoires. The authors confirmed in vitro that three CMV-associated chains were specific for CMV antigens.

The TCR originated in a woman between 18 and 30 years old in good health and CMV-seronegative. Sequencing input: PBMCs.

As DNA, the CDR3 is TGTGCCAGCAGTTTAAGGGGGGGCGGGCAGCCCCAGCATTTT. The encoded protein is CASSLRGGGQPQHF. The rearrangement joins TRBV28 to TRBJ1-5, with D tentatively TRBD1 (6 bases). V was pared by 2 bases and J by 7 bases, with 12 bases between. This CDR3 has 14 amino acids. The germline CDR1 and CDR2 sequences are MDHEN and SYDVKM.